This entry is about one T cell receptor beta chain. Antigen: not known. The sample originates from a study of T-cell reconstitution after alpha-beta-depleted transplantation in children. The study's findings and limits: Roughly two months post-transplant, alpha-beta T cells reportedly originated from several hundred graft clones that had expanded. The main origin of T-cell counts and diversity one year after transplant was newly produced T cells.

The library targeted TCRbeta and was prepared with unique molecular identifiers. TCRdb processed the PCR reads anew with MiXCR; each CDR3 protein has one entry. Seen here are some 460,000 distinct CDR3 sequences, about a sixth observed once, and the top ten hold roughly 29%. The CDR3 is 11 amino acids. V lost 2 bases, J lost 10 bases, and 9 bases lay in between. Looked up from germline, CDR1 is SGHKS and CDR2 is YYEKEE (reference sequence). The sequences come from PBMCs, mostly from graft donor cells, collected 360 days after TCRalphabeta/CD19-depleted stem cell transplant. This sequence was found in a boy in the first two years of life who had a stem cell transplant for Wiskott-Aldrich syndrome, so the T cells may come from the graft donor. The V and J genes are TRBV5-5 and TRBJ1-1; D ambiguous. The CDR3 coding sequence is TGTGCCAGCAGCTTCGGACCGTCAGCTTTCTTT. Translated, it gives CASSFGPSAFF.